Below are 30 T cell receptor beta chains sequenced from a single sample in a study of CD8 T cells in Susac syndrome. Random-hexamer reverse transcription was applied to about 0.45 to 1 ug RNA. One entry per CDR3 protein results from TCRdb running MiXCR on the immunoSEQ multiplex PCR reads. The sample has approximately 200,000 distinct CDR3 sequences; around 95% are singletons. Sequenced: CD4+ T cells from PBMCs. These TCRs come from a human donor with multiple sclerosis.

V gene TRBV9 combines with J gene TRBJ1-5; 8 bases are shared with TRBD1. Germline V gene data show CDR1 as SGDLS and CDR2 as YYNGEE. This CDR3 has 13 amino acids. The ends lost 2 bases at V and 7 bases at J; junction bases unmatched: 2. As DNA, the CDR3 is TGTGCCAGCAGCGTGACAGGGGAACAGCCCCAGCATTTT. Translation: CASSVTGEQPQHF. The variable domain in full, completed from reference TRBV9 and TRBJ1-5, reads DSGVTQTPKHLITATGQRVTLRCSPRSGDLSVYWYQQSLDQGLQFLIQYYNGEERAKGNILERFSAQQFPDLHSELNLSSLELGDSALYFCASSVTGEQPQHFGDGTRLSIL.

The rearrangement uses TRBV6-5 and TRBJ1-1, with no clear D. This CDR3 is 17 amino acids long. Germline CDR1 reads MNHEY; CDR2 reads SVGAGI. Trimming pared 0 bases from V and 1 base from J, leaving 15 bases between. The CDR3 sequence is CASSYSAVRIRNTEAFF. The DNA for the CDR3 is TGTGCCAGCAGTTACTCGGCGGTGAGGATACGGAACACTGAAGCTTTCTTT.

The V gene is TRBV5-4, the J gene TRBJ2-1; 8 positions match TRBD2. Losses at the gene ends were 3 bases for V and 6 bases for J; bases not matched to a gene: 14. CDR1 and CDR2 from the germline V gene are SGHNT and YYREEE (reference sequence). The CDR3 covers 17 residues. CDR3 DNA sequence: TGTGCCAGCAGCTACCCTCTTTCTGGCGGGGGGCTCAATGAGCAGTTCTTC. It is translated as CASSYPLSGGGLNEQFF.

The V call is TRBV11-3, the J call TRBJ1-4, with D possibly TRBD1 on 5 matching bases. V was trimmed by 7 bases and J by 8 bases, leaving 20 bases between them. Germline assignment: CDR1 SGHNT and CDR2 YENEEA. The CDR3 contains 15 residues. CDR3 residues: CASTQSPGNKEKLFF. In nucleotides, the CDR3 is TGTGCCAGCACTCAAAGTCCAGGGAACAAAGAAAAACTGTTTTTT.

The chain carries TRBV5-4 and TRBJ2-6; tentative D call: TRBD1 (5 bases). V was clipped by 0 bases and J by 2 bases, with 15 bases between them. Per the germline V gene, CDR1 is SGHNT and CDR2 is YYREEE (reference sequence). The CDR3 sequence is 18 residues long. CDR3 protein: CASSLGGGRVAGANVLTF. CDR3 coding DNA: TGTGCCAGCAGCTTGGGCGGCGGCAGGGTCGCTGGGGCCAACGTCCTGACTTTC.

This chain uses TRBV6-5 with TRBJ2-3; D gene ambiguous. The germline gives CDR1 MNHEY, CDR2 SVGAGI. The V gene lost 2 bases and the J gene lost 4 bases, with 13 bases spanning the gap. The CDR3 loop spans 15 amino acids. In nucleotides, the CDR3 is TGTGCCAGCAGTTACGGGGTCCTAAGGGCAGATACGCAGTATTTT. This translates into CASSYGVLRADTQYF.

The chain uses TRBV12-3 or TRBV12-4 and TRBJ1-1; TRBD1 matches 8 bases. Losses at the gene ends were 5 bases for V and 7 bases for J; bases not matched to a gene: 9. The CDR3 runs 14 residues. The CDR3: CASSPRQGLDEAFF. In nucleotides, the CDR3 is TGTGCCAGCAGTCCCAGACAGGGGTTAGATGAAGCTTTCTTT.

Here the CDR3 reads CSVEDRIQGYTF. The CDR3 DNA sequence: TGCAGCGTTGAAGATAGGATACAGGGCTACACCTTC. The chain recombines TRBV29-1 with TRBJ1-2; no definite D call. V was shortened by 0 bases and J by 8 bases, with 10 bases between the two germline ends. This CDR3 is built from 12 residues. Germline CDR1 and CDR2: SQVTM and ANQGSEA.

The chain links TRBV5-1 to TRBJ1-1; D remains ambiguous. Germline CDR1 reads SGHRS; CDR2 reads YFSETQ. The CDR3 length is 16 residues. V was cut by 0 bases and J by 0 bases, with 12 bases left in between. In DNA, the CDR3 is TGCGCCAGCAGCTTGGACAGCCTGCTTATGAACACTGAAGCTTTCTTT. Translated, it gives CASSLDSLLMNTEAFF. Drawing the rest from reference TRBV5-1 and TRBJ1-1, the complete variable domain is KAGVTQTPRYLIKTRGQQVTLSCSPISGHRSVSWYQQTPGQGLQFLFEYFSETQRNKGNFPGRFSGRQFSNSRSEMNVSTLELGDSALYLCASSLDSLLMNTEAFFGQGTRLTVV.

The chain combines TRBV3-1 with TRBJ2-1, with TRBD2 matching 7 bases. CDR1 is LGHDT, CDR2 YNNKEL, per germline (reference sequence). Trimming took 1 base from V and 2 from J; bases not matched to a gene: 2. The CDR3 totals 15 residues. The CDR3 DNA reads TGTGCCAGCAGCCAAGGGGGACTAACCTACAATGAGCAGTTCTTC. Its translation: CASSQGGLTYNEQFF.

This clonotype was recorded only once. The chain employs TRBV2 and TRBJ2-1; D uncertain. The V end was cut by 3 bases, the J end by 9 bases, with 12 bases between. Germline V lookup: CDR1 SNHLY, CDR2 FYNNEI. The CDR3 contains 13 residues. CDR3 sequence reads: CASSETRPGEQFF. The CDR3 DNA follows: TGTGCCAGCAGTGAGACGCGCCCCGGTGAGCAGTTCTTC. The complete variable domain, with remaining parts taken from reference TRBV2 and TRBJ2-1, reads EPEVTQTPSHQVTQMGQEVILRCVPISNHLYFYWYRQILGQKVEFLVSFYNNEISEKSEIFDDQFSVERPDGSNFTLKIRSTKLEDSAMYFCASSETRPGEQFFGPGTRLTVL.

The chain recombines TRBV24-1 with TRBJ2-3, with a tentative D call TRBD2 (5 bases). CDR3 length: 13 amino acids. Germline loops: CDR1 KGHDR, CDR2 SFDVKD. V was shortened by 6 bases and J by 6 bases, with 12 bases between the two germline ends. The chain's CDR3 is CATSPDSSDTQYF. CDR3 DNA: TGTGCCACCAGTCCGGACTCCTCGGATACGCAGTATTTT.

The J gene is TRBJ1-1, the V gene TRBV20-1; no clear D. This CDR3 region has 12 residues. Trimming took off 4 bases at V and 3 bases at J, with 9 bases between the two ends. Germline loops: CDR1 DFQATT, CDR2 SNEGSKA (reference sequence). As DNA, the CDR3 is TGCAGTGCTATTCCCTTGGACACTGAAGCTTTCTTT. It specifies CSAIPLDTEAFF.

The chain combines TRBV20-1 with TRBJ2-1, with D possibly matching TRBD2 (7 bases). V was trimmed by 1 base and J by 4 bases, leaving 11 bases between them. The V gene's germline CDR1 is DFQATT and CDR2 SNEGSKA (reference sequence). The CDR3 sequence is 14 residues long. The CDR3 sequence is CSARGGGLYNEQFF. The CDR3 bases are TGCAGTGCTAGAGGAGGGGGACTATACAATGAGCAGTTCTTC.

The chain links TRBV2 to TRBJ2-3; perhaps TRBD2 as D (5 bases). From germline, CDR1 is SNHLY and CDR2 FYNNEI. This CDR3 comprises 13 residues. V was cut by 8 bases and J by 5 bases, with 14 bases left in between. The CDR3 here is CASSPSAGDTQYF. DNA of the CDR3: TGTGCCAGCTCCCCATCCGCGGGAGATACGCAGTATTTT. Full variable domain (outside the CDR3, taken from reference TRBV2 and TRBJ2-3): EPEVTQTPSHQVTQMGQEVILRCVPISNHLYFYWYRQILGQKVEFLVSFYNNEISEKSEIFDDQFSVERPDGSNFTLKIRSTKLEDSAMYFCASSPSAGDTQYFGPGTRLTVL.

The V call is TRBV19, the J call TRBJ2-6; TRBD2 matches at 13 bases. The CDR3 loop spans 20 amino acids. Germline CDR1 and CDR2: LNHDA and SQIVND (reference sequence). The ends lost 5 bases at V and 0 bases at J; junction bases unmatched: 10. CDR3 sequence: CASSRTGLAGEYSGANVLTF. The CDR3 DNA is TGTGCCAGTAGTCGGACCGGACTAGCGGGGGAGTACTCTGGGGCCAACGTCCTGACTTTC.

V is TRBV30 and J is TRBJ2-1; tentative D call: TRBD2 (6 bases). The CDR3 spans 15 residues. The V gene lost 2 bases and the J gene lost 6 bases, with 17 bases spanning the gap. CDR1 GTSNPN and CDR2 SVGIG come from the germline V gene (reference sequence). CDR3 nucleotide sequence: TGTGCCTGGAGTACCCAGCTTTTGGGGGGCAATGAGCAGTTCTTC. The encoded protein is CAWSTQLLGGNEQFF.

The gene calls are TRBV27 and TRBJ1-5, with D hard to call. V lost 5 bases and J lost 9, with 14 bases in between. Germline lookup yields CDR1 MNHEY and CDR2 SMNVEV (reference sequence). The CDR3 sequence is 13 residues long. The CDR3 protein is CASSLVPGRPQHF. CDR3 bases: TGTGCCAGCAGTCTCGTCCCGGGTAGGCCCCAGCATTTT.

For the CDR3, the DNA is TGTGCCAGCAGCCCGGTCGGTGAAGCTTTCTTT. Its translation is CASSPVGEAFF. The V and J genes are TRBV5-6 and TRBJ1-1; D remains ambiguous. V lost 4 bases, J lost 7 bases, and 8 bases lay in between. The CDR3 runs to 11 residues. CDR1 and CDR2 (germline): SGHDT, YYEEEE.

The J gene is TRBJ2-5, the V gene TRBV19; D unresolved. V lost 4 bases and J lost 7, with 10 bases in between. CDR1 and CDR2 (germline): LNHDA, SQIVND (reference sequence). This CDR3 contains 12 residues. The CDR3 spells CASSTGPATQYF. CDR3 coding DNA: TGTGCCAGTAGTACGGGTCCAGCGACCCAGTACTTC.

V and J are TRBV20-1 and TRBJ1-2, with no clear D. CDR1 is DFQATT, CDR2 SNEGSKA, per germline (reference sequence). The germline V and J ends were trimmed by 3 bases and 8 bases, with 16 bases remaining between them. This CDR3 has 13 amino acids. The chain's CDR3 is CSARGVGRLGYTF. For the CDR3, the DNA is TGCAGTGCTAGGGGAGTCGGCCGTTTAGGCTACACCTTC.

CDR3 loop: CSAWIFPVNTEAFF. CDR3 DNA: TGCAGTGCTTGGATCTTTCCGGTGAACACTGAAGCTTTCTTT. This chain uses TRBV20-1 with TRBJ1-1; D is undetermined. The CDR3 totals 14 residues. Per the germline V gene, CDR1 is DFQATT and CDR2 is SNEGSKA (reference sequence). V was shortened by 5 bases and J by 0 bases, with 13 bases between the two germline ends.

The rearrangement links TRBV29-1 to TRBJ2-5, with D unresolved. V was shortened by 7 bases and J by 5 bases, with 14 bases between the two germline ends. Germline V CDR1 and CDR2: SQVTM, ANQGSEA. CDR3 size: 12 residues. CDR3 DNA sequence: TGCAGCGGGGCCGCCTCCGGGGAGACCCAGTACTTC. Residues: CSGAASGETQYF. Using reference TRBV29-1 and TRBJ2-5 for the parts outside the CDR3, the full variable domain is SAVISQKPSRDICQRGTSLTIQCQVDSQVTMMFWYRQQPGQSLTLIATANQGSEATYESGFVIDKFPISRPNLTFSTLTVSNMSPEDSSIYLCSGAASGETQYFGPGTRLLVL.

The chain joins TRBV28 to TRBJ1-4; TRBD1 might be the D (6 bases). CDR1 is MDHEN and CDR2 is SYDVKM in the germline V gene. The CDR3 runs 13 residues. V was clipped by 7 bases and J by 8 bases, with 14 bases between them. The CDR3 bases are TGTGCCAGCACCTCTCAGGGGAAGGAAAAACTGTTTTTT. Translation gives CASTSQGKEKLFF. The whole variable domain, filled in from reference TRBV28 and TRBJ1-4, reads DVKVTQSSRYLVKRTGEKVFLECVQDMDHENMFWYRQDPGLGLRLIYFSYDVKMKEKGDIPEGYSVSREKKERFSLILESASTNQTSMYLCASTSQGKEKLFFGSGTQLSVL.

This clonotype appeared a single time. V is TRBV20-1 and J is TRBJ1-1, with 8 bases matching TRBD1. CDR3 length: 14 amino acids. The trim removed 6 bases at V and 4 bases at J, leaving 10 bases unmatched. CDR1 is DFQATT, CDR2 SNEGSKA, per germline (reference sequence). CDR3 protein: CSATRTGWGTEAFF. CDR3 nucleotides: TGCAGTGCCACCAGGACAGGGTGGGGCACTGAAGCTTTCTTT.

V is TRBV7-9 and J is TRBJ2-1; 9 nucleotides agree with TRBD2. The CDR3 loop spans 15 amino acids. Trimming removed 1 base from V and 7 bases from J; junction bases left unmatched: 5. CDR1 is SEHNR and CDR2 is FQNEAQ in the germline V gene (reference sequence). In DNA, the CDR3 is TGTGCCAGCAGCTTAGTACGACTAGCGGAAAATGAGCAGTTCTTC. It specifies CASSLVRLAENEQFF.

The CDR3 protein is CASSPRPTSGPYNEQFF. The DNA for the CDR3 is TGTGCCAGCTCACCCCGACCGACTAGCGGGCCATACAATGAGCAGTTCTTC. V usage is TRBV18 and J usage is TRBJ2-1, with 10 bases aligning to TRBD2. CDR1 and CDR2 from the germline V gene are KGHSH and LQKENI. Unmatched junction bases numbered 9, after V lost 3 bases and J lost 4 bases. The CDR3 contains 17 residues.

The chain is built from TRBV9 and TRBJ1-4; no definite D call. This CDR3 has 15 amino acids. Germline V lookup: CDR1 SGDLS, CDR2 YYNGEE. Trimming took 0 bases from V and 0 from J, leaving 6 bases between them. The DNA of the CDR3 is TGTGCCAGCAGCGTAGGCGCTGCAACTAATGAAAAACTGTTTTTT. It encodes CASSVGAATNEKLFF.

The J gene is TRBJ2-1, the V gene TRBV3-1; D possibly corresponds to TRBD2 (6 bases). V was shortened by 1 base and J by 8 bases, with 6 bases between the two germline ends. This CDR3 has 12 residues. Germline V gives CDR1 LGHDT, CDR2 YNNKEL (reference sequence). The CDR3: CASSQGGDEQFF. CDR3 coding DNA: TGTGCCAGCAGCCAAGGGGGGGATGAGCAGTTCTTC.

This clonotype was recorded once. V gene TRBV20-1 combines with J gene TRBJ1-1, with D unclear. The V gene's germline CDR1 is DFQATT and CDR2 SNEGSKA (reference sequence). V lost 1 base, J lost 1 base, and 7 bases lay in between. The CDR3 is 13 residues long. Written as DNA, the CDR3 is TGCAGTGCTAGAGTAAATAGGAACACTGAAGCTTTCTTT. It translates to CSARVNRNTEAFF.